This is a list of T cell receptor beta chains from one sample in a study of T cell responses to AZD1222 COVID-19 vaccine. Repertoires were generated with immunoSEQ multiplex PCR, while TCRdb's copy carries only in-frame clones and drops some. The sample lists approximately 150,000 clones; 87% were seen once. Specimen: peripheral blood, collected on day 0 of AZD1222 vaccination. These receptors came from an adult in good health. Both conserved end residues are part of each CDR3. D genes are given only for firm matches. A row's size may be missing; if present it is once, few, many or a size class.

cdr3_nt: TGTGCCAGCAGCCAAGCTCCCTTCCGACTTGACAATGAGCAGTTCTTC; cdr3_aa: CASSQAPFRLDNEQFF; v_call: TRBV3-1/TRBV3-2; j_call: TRBJ2-1; d_call: -; clone_size: -
cdr3_nt: TGTGCCAGTATCGTAGGAGCCTCTGCTGGAAACACCATATATTTT; cdr3_aa: CASIVGASAGNTIYF; v_call: TRBV19; j_call: TRBJ1-3; d_call: -; clone_size: once
cdr3_nt: TGTGCCAGCAGCTCCCTCATTAGGGAATCTGACCCTGGAAACACCATATATTTT; cdr3_aa: CASSSLIRESDPGNTIYF; v_call: TRBV7-6; j_call: TRBJ1-3; d_call: -; clone_size: -
cdr3_nt: TGTGCCAGCAGCCAAGAGGGGACAGGGAGTCATAGCAATCAGCCCCAGCATTTT; cdr3_aa: CASSQEGTGSHSNQPQHF; v_call: TRBV4-2; j_call: TRBJ1-5; d_call: TRBD1; clone_size: -
cdr3_nt: TGCGCAGAAAGACAGGGCTCTGGAAACACCATATATTTT; cdr3_aa: CAERQGSGNTIYF; v_call: TRBV25-1; j_call: TRBJ1-3; d_call: TRBD1; clone_size: -
cdr3_nt: TGTGCCATCAGCCCCACCTCGGGACTAGCGACGAAGGAGCAGTACTTC; cdr3_aa: CAISPTSGLATKEQYF; v_call: TRBV10-3; j_call: TRBJ2-7; d_call: TRBD2; clone_size: -
cdr3_nt: TGTGCCAGCAGCTTCGACCCCCCGCAGGGCTCTGGAAACACCATATATTTT; cdr3_aa: CASSFDPPQGSGNTIYF; v_call: TRBV7-2; j_call: TRBJ1-3; d_call: -; clone_size: -
cdr3_nt: TGCAGTGCTAGTAGGACAGGGGGTAACACCGGGGAGCTGTTTTTT; cdr3_aa: CSASRTGGNTGELFF; v_call: TRBV20-1; j_call: TRBJ2-2; d_call: TRBD1; clone_size: -
cdr3_nt: TGTGCCAGCAGTGAAGGTCCGGGGAGGGGCTATGGCTACACCTTC; cdr3_aa: CASSEGPGRGYGYTF; v_call: TRBV6-1; j_call: TRBJ1-2; d_call: -; clone_size: -
cdr3_nt: TGTGCCAGCAGGACAACCGGGACTAGCGGGACCTATGAGCAGTTCTTC; cdr3_aa: CASRTTGTSGTYEQFF; v_call: TRBV6-7; j_call: TRBJ2-1; d_call: TRBD2; clone_size: -